This TCR beta chain came from a study of blood T cell repertoires in COVID-19 (TCRdb year 2020). Context from the whole study: Samples covering the acute and convalescent phases of COVID-19 were provided by collaborators in the United States, Italy and Spain. The material from the prospective study consisted of cDNA or gDNA derived from T cells, B-cell-depleted T cells, or PBMCs. The dataset comprised deeply sampled blood TCRbeta repertoires from subjects exposed to, actively infected with, or recovered from COVID-19. A freely available public database, intended as a resource for researchers studying the immune response to SARS-CoV-2, is where the repertoires were released. Samples were obtained from the ongoing ImmuneRACE study (first 160 participants) and from 1,254 subjects provided by 6 global collaborators. The sample metadata nearly always contained a de-identified subject ID, COVID-19 status, age in years and sex. Where available, HLA class I and class II types were obtained from metadata supplied by the sample provider rather than from assay-based typing. Findings and caveats that apply to the study as a whole: The amount of clinical and demographic metadata varied by source and participant and was provided uncurated.

At the junction V is shortened by 3 bases and J by 8 bases, with 13 bases in between. The germline V gene yields SGHAT for CDR1 and FQNNGV for CDR2. The CDR3 spans 14 residues, from the cysteine through the phenylalanine. Just the 42-base CDR3 DNA is kept, in frame starting at base 1. TCRbeta CDR3 regions were amplified from genomic DNA using the immunoSEQ Assay, a bias-controlled multiplex PCR. On the study's bioinformatics: Nucleated cell counts per sample were estimated from amplification of reference gene primers within the assay. To quantify the absolute abundance of each unique TCRbeta CDR3 rearrangement, sequence reads were collapsed and filtered. Productive Simpson clonality was computed per sample as the square root of Simpson's diversity index over productive rearrangements. This is the immuneACCESS table as TCRdb keeps it, with only in-frame sequences that have V and J called. A part of the clones is gone; compared with another copy, unresolved V genes explain less than half, and the rest is unexplained. For V, J and clone size, that table is used; D and trimming come from the DNA. The sample table holds approximately 280,000 clones, of which around 90% were seen once. Approximately 6.8% of the sample is taken by the ten largest.

In Seattle, one collaborating source enrolled patients while the infection was active and tracked those patients longitudinally over the course of disease. Whole blood was collected in K2EDTA tubes by collaborating institutions according to the institutions' own protocols. For TCRbeta analysis, collaborators shipped samples as frozen whole blood, isolated PBMCs, or DNA extracted from either of those sample types. This clone was found once. Its specific antigen is unknown. No base quality information exists; no much larger clone differs at one position. Recombination joined TRBV11-2 with TRBJ1-4; no confident D gene assignment can be made. Sequencing input: peripheral blood. The sequence came from a woman aged 25 to 39 with COVID-19, enrolled during active disease. The nucleotide sequence is TGTGCCAGCAGCTTGGGGTGGGAGTGGGAAAAACTGTTTTTT. This encodes CASSLGWEWEKLFF.